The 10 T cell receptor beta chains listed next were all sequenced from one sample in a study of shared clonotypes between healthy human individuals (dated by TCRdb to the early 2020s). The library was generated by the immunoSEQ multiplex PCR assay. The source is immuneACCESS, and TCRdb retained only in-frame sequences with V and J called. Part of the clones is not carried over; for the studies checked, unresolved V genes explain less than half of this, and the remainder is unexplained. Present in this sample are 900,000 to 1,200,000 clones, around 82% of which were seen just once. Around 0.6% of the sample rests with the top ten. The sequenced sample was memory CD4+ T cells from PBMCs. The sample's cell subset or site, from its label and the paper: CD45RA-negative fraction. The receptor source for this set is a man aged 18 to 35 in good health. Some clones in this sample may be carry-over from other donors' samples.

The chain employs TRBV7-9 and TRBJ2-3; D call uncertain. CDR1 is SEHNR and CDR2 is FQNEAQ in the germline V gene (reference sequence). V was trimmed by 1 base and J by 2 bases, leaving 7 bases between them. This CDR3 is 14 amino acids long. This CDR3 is CASSLGLPTDTQYF. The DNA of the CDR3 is TGTGCCAGCAGCTTAGGCCTGCCCACAGATACGCAGTATTTT.

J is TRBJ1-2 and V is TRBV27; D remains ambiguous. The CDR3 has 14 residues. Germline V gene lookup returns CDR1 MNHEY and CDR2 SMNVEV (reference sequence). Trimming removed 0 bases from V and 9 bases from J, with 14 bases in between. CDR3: CASSLSPGGSSYTF. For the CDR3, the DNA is TGTGCCAGCAGTTTATCCCCTGGAGGGAGTAGCTACACCTTC.

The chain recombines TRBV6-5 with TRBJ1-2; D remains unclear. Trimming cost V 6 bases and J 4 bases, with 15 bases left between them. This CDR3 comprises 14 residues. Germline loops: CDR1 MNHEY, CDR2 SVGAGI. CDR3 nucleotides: TGTGCCAGCAGGAACAGCCATGAAAGCTATGGCTACACCTTC. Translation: CASRNSHESYGYTF.

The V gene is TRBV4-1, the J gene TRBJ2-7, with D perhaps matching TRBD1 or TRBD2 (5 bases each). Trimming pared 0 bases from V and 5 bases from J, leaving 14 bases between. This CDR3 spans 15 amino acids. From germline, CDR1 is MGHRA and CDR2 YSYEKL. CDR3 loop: CASSQEVARGDEQYF. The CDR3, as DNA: TGCGCCAGCAGCCAAGAGGTAGCCCGAGGGGACGAGCAGTACTTC.

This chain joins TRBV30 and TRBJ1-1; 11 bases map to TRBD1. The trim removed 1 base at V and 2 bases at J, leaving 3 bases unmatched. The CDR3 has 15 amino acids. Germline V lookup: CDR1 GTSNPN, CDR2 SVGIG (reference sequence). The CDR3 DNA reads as TGTGCCTGGAGTGGCTGGACAGGGGGCAACACTGAAGCTTTCTTT. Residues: CAWSGWTGGNTEAFF.

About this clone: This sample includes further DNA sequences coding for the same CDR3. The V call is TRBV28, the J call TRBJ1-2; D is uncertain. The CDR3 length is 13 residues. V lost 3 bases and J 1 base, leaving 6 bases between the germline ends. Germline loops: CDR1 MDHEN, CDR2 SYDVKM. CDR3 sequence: CASSFDLNYGYTF. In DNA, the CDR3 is TGTGCCAGCAGTTTTGACCTTAACTATGGCTACACCTTC.

This chain's CDR3 is CASSSSVQETQYF. The CDR3 region has the DNA TGTGCCAGCAGCTCCTCGGTCCAAGAGACCCAGTACTTC. The chain has TRBV11-2 and TRBJ2-5, with D hard to call. The V end was cut by 4 bases, the J end by 1 base, with 7 bases between. This CDR3 is built from 13 residues. Germline V gene sequence: CDR1 SGHAT, CDR2 FQNNGV.

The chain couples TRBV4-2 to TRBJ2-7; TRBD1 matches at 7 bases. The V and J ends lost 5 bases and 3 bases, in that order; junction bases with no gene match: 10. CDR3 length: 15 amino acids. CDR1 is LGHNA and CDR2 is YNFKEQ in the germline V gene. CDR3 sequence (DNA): TGTGCCAGCAGCAGGACCGGGACAGACAACTACGAGCAGTACTTC. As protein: CASSRTGTDNYEQYF.

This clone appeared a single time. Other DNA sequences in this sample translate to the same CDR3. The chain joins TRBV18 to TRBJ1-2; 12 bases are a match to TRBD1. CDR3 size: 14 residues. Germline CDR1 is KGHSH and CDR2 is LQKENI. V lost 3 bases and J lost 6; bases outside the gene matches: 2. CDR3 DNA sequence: TGTGCCAGCTCACCGGGACAGGGGGCTAATGGCTACACCTTC. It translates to CASSPGQGANGYTF.

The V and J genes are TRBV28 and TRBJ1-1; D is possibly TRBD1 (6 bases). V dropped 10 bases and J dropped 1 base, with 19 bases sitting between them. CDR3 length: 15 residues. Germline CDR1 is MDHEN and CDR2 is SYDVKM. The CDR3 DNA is TGTGCCAACCGAAAACCGGGACAAAAGAACACTGAAGCTTTCTTT. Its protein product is CANRKPGQKNTEAFF.